The T cell receptor (beta chain) under discussion was sequenced for a study of technical replicates of blood from a handful of donors. Here immunoSEQ multiplex PCR was the method, and the copy in TCRdb shows in-frame clones only, minus some. Of tens of thousands of clones in the sample, 86% were seen once. Germline trimming cut 1 base from V and 3 bases from J; bases unmatched to any gene: 7. The germline V gene encodes CDR1 LGHNA and CDR2 YNFKEQ. The CDR3 has 16 amino acids. This chain joins TRBV4-2 and TRBJ1-1, with 8 nucleotides matching TRBD1. This TCR was sampled from a human donor in good health. Some clones in this sample may be carry-over from other donors' samples. Sequenced material: PBMCs. The CDR3 DNA is TGTGCCAGCAGCCAAGCGACAGGGGACGGTTACACTGAAGCTTTCTTT. As protein: CASSQATGDGYTEAFF.